The rows below give T cell receptor beta chains drawn from one sample of a study of cytomegalovirus exposure and HLA in healthy donors. Data came from immunoSEQ multiplex PCR; TCRdb stores just in-frame clones and leaves some out. The table includes fewer than 120,000 clones, approximately 80% detected once. Input material: PBMCs. The source is a man aged 25-40 years in good health and CMV-seropositive. The CDR3 runs from the conserved cysteine through the conserved F or W. A D gene is named only where the DNA matches it firmly. Size is omitted from some rows. Given values are once, few, many or a class for expanded clones.

NA | TRBJ2-1 | TRBD2 | TRBV10-2 | TGCGCCAGCGCCTCGGGGGTAGGGAGGGTCAATGAGCAGTTCTTC | CASASGVGRVNEQFF
NA | TRBJ2-3 | NA | TRBV6-5 | TGTGCCAGCAGTTACAGGGGATACACAGATACGCAGTATTTT | CASSYRGYTDTQYF
NA | TRBJ1-3 | NA | TRBV11-2 | TGTGCCAGCAGCAAGGGGCATGGAAACACCATATATTTT | CASSKGHGNTIYF
NA | TRBJ2-4 | TRBD2 | TRBV6-1 | TGTGCCAGCAGTGAAGCTAGCGGGGGCCCAGGACACATTCAGTACTTC | CASSEASGGPGHIQYF
NA | TRBJ2-7 | NA | TRBV14 | TGTGCCAGCAGCCAAGTGTCCCAGGAGCAGTACTTC | CASSQVSQEQYF
NA | TRBJ1-2 | TRBD1 | TRBV6-1 | TGTGCCAGCAGTGAATCACAGGGGGAAAGATCCTATGGCTACACCTTC | CASSESQGERSYGYTF
NA | TRBJ2-7 | TRBD1 | TRBV19 | TGTGCCAGTAGTATTTCAGGGACAGGGTACTACGAGCAGTACTTC | CASSISGTGYYEQYF
NA | TRBJ2-3 | NA | TRBV7-9 | TGTGCCAGCAGCCACGACGGAGTAAGCACAGATACGCAGTATTTT | CASSHDGVSTDTQYF
NA | TRBJ2-5 | TRBD1 | TRBV5-4 | TGTGCCAGCAGCTTGGACGGACAGGCCGAGACCCAGTACTTC | CASSLDGQAETQYF
NA | TRBJ2-2 | TRBD2 | TRBV7-9 | TGTGCCAGCAGCTATTACTGGACTAGCGAGAACACCGGGGAGCTGTTTTTT | CASSYYWTSENTGELFF
NA | TRBJ2-5 | TRBD2 | TRBV9 | TGTGCCAGCAGCGTAGGGGGAGGGTGGGAGGAGACCCAGTACTTC | CASSVGGGWEETQYF
NA | TRBJ1-1 | TRBD1 | TRBV5-6 | TGTGCCAGCAGCCCACGGACAGGAATGAACACTGAAGCTTTCTTT | CASSPRTGMNTEAFF
NA | TRBJ1-2 | NA | TRBV7-2 | TGTGCCAGCAGCTTAAGGGGGACTAACTATGGCTACACCTTC | CASSLRGTNYGYTF
NA | TRBJ2-7 | TRBD2 | TRBV27 | TGTGCCAGCACCCAGGAGCGGGGGGAGGCCTACGAGCAGTACTTC | CASTQERGEAYEQYF
few | TRBJ2-2 | TRBD1 | TRBV10-2 | TGCGCCAGCGGAAAAACCTTTGGGGACAGTACCACCGGGGAGCTGTTTTTT | CASGKTFGDSTTGELFF
NA | TRBJ1-1 | NA | TRBV4-1 | TGCGCCAGCAGCCAAGGAGTTAACACTGAAGCTTTCTTT | CASSQGVNTEAFF
NA | TRBJ2-7 | TRBD2 | TRBV10-3 | TGTGCCATCAGTGAGTCCACGGGGTTGGCGGGGGGTCCCTACGAGCAGTACTTC | CAISESTGLAGGPYEQYF